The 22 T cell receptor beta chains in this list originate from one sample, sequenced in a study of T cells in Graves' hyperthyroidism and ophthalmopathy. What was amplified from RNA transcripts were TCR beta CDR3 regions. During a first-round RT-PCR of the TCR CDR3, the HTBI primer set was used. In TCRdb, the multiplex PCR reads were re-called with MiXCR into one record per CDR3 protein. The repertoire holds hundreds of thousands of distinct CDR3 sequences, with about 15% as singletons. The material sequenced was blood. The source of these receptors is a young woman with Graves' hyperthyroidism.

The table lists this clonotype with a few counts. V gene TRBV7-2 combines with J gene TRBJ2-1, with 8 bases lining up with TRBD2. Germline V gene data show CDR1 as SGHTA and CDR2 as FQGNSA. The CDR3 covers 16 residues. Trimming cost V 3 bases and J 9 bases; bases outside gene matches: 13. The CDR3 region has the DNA TGTGCCAGCAGCTTCGAGGGGCTAGCGGGCGAGATTGAGCAGTTCTTC. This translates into CASSFEGLAGEIEQFF.

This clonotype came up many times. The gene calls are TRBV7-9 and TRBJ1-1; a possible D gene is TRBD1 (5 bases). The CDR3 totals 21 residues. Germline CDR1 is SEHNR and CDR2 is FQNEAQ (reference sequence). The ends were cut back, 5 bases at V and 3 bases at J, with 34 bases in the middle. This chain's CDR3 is CASSNPRWGLPLKGRDTEAFF. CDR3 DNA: TGTGCCAGCAGCAATCCCCGGTGGGGCTTGCCCCTTAAAGGTAGGGACACTGAAGCTTTCTTT.

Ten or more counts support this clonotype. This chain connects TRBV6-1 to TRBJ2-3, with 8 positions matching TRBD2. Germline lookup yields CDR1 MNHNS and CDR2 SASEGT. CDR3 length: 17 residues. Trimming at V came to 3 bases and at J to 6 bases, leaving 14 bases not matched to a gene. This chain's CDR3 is CASSDAAGGSFSDTQYF. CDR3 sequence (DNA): TGTGCCAGCAGTGACGCGGCGGGGGGCTCGTTTTCGGATACGCAGTATTTT.

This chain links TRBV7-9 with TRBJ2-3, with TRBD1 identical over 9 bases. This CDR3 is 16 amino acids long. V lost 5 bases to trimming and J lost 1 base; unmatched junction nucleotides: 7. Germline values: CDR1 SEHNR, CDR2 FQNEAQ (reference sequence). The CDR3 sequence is CASSTGQGTGTDTQYF. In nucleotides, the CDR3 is TGTGCCAGCAGCACCGGACAGGGGACGGGCACAGATACGCAGTATTTT.

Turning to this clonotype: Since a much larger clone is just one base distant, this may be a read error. CDR3 region: CATRLDTEAFF. DNA for the CDR3: TGTGCCACCCGGTTGGACACTGAAGCTTTCTTT. The chain has TRBV6-1 and TRBJ1-1, with D unresolved. This CDR3 is 11 amino acids long. V lost 10 bases, J lost 3 bases, and 9 bases lay in between. CDR1 is MNHNS and CDR2 is SASEGT in the germline V gene.

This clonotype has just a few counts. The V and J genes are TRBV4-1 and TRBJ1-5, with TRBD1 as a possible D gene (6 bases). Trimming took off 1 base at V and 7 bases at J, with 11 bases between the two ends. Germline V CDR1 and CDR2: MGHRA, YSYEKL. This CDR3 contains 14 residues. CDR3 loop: CASSQGGGGQPQHF. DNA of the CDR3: TGCGCCAGCAGCCAAGGGGGGGGCGGGCAGCCCCAGCATTTT.

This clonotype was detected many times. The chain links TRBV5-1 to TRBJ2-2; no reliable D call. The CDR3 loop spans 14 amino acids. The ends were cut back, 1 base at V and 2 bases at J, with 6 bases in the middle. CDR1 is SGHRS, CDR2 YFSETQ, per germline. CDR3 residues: CASSLTVNTGELFF. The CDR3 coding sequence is TGCGCCAGCAGCTTGACAGTAAACACCGGGGAGCTGTTTTTT.

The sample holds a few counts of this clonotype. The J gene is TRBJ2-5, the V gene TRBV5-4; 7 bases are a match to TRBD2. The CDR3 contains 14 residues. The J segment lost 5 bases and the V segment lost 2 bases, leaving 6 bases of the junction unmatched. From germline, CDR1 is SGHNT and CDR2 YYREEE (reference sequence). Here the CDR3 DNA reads TGTGCCAGCAGCTTCGGCGGGAGATCGGAGACCCAGTACTTC. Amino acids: CASSFGGRSETQYF. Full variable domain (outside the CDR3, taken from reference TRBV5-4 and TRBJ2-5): ETGVTQSPTHLIKTRGQQVTLRCSSQSGHNTVSWYQQALGQGPQFIFQYYREEENGRGNFPPRFSGLQFPNYSSELNVNALELDDSALYLCASSFGGRSETQYFGPGTRLLVL.

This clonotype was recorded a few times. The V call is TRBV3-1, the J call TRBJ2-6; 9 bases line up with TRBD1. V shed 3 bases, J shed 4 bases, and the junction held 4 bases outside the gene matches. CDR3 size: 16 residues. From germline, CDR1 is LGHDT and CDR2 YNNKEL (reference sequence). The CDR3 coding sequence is TGTGCCAGCAGCCAGAACAGGGGGCTCGGGGCCAACGTCCTGACTTTC. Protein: CASSQNRGLGANVLTF. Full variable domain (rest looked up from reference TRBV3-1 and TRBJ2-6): DTAVSQTPKYLVTQMGNDKSIKCEQNLGHDTMYWYKQDSKKFLKIMFSYNNKELIINETVPNRFSPKSPDKAHLNLHINSLELGDSAVYFCASSQNRGLGANVLTFGAGSRLTVL.

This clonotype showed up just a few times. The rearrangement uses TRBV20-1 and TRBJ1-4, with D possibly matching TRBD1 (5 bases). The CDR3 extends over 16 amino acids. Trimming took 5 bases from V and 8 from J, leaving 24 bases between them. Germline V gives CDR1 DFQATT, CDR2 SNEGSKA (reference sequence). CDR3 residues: CSAEGRWRGGDEKLFF. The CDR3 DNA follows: TGCAGTGCTGAAGGTCGGTGGCGGGGTGGGGACGAAAAACTGTTTTTT.

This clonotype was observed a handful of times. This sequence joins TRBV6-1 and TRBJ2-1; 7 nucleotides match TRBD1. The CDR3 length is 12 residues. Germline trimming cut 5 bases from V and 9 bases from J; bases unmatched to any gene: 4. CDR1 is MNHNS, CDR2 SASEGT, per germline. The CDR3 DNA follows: TGTGCCAGCAGTCTTGACAGGGTTGAGCAGTTCTTC. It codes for CASSLDRVEQFF.

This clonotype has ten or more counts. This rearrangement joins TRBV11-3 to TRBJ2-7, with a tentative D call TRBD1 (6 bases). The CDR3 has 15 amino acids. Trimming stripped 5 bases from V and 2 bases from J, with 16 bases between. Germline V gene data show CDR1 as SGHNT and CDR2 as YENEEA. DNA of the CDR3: TGTGCCAGCAGCCAAGCGCCAGGGGCGGCCTACGAGCAGTACTTC. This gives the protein CASSQAPGAAYEQYF. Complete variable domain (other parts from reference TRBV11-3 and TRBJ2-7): EAGVVQSPRYKIIEKKQPVAFWCNPISGHNTLYWYLQNLGQGPELLIRYENEEAVDDSQLPKDRFSAERLKGVDSTLKIQPAELGDSAVYLCASSQAPGAAYEQYFGPGTRLTVT.

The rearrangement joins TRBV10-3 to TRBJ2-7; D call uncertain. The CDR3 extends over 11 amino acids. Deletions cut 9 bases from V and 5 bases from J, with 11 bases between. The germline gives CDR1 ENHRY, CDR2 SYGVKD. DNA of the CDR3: TGTGCCATAGACATCGTCAACGAGCAGTACTTC. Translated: CAIDIVNEQYF.

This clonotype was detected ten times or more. The chain's CDR3 is CASSVAPVETQYF. The CDR3 DNA is TGTGCCAGCAGCGTAGCCCCAGTGGAGACCCAGTACTTC. V is TRBV9 and J is TRBJ2-5; D remains ambiguous. Deletions cut 0 bases from V and 5 bases from J, with 8 bases between. This CDR3 is built from 13 residues. Per the germline V gene, CDR1 is SGDLS and CDR2 is YYNGEE.

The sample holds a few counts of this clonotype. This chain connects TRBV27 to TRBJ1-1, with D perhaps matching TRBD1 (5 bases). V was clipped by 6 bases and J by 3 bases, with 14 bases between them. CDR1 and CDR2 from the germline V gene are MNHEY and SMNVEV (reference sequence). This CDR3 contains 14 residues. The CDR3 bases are TGTGCCAGCAGGCTCAGGGAACCGCACACTGAAGCTTTCTTT. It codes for CASRLREPHTEAFF.

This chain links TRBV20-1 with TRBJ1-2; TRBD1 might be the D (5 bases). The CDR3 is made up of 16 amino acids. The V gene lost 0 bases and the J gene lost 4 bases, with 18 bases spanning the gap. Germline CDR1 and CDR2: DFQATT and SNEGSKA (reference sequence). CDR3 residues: CSARDRAFWGSYGYTF. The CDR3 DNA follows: TGCAGTGCTAGAGATCGGGCGTTCTGGGGGAGCTATGGCTACACCTTC.

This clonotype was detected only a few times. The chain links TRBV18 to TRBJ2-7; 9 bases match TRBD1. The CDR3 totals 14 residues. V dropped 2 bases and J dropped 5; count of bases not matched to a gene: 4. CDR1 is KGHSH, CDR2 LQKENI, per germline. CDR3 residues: CASSPWDRVHEQYF. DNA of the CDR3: TGTGCCAGCTCACCATGGGACAGGGTCCACGAGCAGTACTTC. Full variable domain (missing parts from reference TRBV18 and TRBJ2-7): NAGVMQNPRHLVRRRGQEARLRCSPMKGHSHVYWYRQLPEEGLKFMVYLQKENIIDESGMPKERFSAEFPKEGPSILRIQQVVRGDSAAYFCASSPWDRVHEQYFGPGTRLTVT.

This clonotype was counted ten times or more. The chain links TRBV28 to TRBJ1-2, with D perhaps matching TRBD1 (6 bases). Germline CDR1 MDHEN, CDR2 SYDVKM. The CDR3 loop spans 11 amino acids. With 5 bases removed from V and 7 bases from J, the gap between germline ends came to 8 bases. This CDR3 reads CASSQGFGYTF. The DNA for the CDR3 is TGTGCCAGCAGTCAGGGGTTTGGCTACACCTTC.

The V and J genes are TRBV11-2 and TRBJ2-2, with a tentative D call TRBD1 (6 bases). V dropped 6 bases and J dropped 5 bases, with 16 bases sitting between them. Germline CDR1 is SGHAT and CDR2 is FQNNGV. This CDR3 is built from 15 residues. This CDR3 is CASRYPGTTTGELFF. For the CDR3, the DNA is TGTGCCAGCAGATACCCCGGGACAACGACCGGGGAGCTGTTTTTT.

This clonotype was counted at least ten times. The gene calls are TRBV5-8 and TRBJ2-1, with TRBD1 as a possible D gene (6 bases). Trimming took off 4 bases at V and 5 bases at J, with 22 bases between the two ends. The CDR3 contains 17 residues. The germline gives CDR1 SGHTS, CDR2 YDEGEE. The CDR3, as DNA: TGTGCCAGCAGCCCACCCTTACAGGGATTAGCAAACAATGAGCAGTTCTTC. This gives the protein CASSPPLQGLANNEQFF.

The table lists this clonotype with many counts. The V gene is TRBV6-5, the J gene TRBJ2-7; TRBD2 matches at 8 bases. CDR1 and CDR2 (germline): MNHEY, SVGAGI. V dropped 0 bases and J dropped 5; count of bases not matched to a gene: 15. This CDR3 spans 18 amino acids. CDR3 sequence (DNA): TGTGCCAGCAGTTACTCTTCCCCCCTTGAAGCGGGAGTACACGAGCAGTACTTC. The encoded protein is CASSYSSPLEAGVHEQYF.

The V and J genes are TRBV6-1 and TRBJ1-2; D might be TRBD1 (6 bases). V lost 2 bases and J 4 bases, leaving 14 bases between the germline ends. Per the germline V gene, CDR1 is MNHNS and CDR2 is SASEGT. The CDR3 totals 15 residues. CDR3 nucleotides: TGTGCCAGCAGTGAATCTGACAGGCCGATCTATGGCTACACCTTC. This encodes CASSESDRPIYGYTF.